This T cell receptor (beta chain) derives from a study of blood T cells in healthy people across ages (dated by TCRdb to 2015 to 2017). Background for the entire study: In model experiments, template switching captured about one uniquely barcoded TCR beta cDNA molecule for every two T cells. Age-related changes in TCR beta repertoire diversity were measured in the study by deep sequencing normalized with unique cDNA molecular identifiers. Four age groups were formed from the donors: young (average about 15 years), middle-aged (just under 40), aged (under 70) and long-lived (more than 75). To avoid experimental bias, donors of different ages were distributed randomly across sequencing lanes. Two additional independent replicas of 1 million unique cDNA reads from the same blood draw were analyzed for two donors (one aged 18 to 30 and one aged 80 or older).

CDR1 and CDR2, looked up from the germline V gene, are ENHRY and SYGVKD. The CDR3 runs 11 residues from the cysteine to the phenylalanine. The read is trimmed to its CDR3 DNA, 33 bases read in frame from base 1. V was cut back by 6 bases and J by 3 bases, leaving a gap of 6 bases between them. Libraries were constructed by 5' RACE. These reads were obtained on an Illumina HiSeq 2500. A second PCR of roughly 7 to 11 cycles was performed with a sample-barcoded 5' primer and a J-beta primer mix. A template-switch 5' adaptor carrying 12 random nucleotides introduced a unique molecular identifier onto each TCR beta cDNA molecule. Each sample yielded at least 2.5 million CDR3-containing paired-end reads. All of the RNA was converted into first-strand cDNA using the Mint cDNA synthesis kit, with a TRBC-specific oligonucleotide serving as the primer. All cDNA was treated with uracil-DNA glycosylase and then went through a first 18-cycle PCR with the universal primers M1SS and BC2_uni_R. The paper's processing steps were these. Normalization of each sample was performed by random selection of 1 million high-quality reads, each carrying a distinct molecular identifier. Reads with shared molecular identifiers were discarded instead of being binned into consensus sequences. MiTCR, run with a Q25 quality threshold and the strictest error-elimination algorithm, handled CDR3 identification, clonotype clustering and error correction. Lower-bound total TCR beta diversity was estimated with a nonparametric unseen species model using Euler transformation. TCRdb handled the public reads itself, with Q25 trimming in fastp and clone calling in MiXCR, and kept productive beta chains. Duplicate CDR3 protein sequences are folded into a single record with the most common DNA and genes. Here the V and J calls rest on TCRdb's processing, not on the authors' analysis. In all, the sample holds under 1,000,000 distinct CDR3 sequences, and 35% to 60% of those were seen once. The ten largest clones add up to about a sixth of the sample.

Donors were roughly 40 systemically healthy Caucasian individuals from Russia aged roughly 6 to 90 years. Ten milliliters of peripheral blood were drawn from each donor into EDTA-treated Vacutainer tubes. PBMCs were isolated by Ficoll-Paque density-gradient centrifugation, with at least 6 million obtained per sample. Trizol reagent was used to extract total RNA from PBMCs, with at least 6 micrograms per sample. For every donor, flow cytometry on a PBMC aliquot measured the percentage of naive CD45RAhigh/CD27high T cells. This clonotype showed up just a few times. Its antigen is still unknown. No base quality values were provided; no much bigger clone lies one nucleotide off. The investigation overall reported the following: Estimates of total diversity from one million sequenced T cells were regarded as lower bounds and underestimates. Conclusive comparison of naive and antigen-experienced compartments was prevented by the profiling of bulk unsorted PBMCs. The long-lived group showed more naive CD4+ T cells, fewer expanded clones and increased TCR diversity than the aged group, suggesting age selection. Donor CMV infection status was unknown, potentially confounding age-related changes in expanded clonotypes. Observed TCR beta diversity per million T cells fell roughly linearly with age, and a significant reduction was already apparent by age around 40. A strong correlation was found between observed TCR beta diversity and the percentage of naive T cells measured by flow cytometry.

The chain joins TRBV10-3 to TRBJ2-7; a weak D assignment points to TRBD1 (5 bases agree). The origin of this receptor is an older man in good health. Sequenced material: blood. The CDR3 corresponds to CAISDSYEQYF. The bases are TGTGCCATCAGCGACAGCTACGAGCAGTACTTC.